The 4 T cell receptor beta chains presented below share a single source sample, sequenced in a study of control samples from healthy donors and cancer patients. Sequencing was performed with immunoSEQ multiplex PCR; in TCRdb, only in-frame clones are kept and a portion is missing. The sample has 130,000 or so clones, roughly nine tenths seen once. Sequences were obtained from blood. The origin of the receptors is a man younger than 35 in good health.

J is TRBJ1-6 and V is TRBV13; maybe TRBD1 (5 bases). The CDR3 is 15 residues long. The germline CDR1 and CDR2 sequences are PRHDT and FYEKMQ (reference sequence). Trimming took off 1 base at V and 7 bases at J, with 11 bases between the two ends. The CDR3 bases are TGTGCCAGCAGCTTAGTTGGGGACCTCAATTCACCCCTCCACTTT. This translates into CASSLVGDLNSPLHF.

The CDR3 bases are TGTGCCACCAGTGATTTAGTGGCAGCAGATCAGCCCCAGCATTTT. Translation gives CATSDLVAADQPQHF. The gene calls are TRBV24-1 and TRBJ1-5; D call uncertain. This CDR3 has 15 amino acids. CDR1 and CDR2 (germline): KGHDR, SFDVKD. Trimming left V 1 base short and J 5 bases short, with 11 bases between.

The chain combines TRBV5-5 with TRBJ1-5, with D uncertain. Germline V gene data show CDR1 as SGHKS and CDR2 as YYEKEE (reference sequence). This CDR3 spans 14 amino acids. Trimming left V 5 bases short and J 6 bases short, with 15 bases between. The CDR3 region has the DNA TGTGCCAGCAGTATCGGGGAGGGTGGTCAGCCCCAGCATTTT. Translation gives CASSIGEGGQPQHF.

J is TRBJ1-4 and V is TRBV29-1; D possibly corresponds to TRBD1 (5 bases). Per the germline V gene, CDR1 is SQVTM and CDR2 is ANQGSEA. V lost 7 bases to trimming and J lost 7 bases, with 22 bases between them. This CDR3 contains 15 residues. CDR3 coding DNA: TGCAGCGCCCAAACACCCGGGGGAAGGTTTGAAAAACTGTTTTTT. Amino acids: CSAQTPGGRFEKLFF.